This TCR beta chain was obtained from a study of blood T cell repertoires in COVID-19. Study-wide background: There were acute and convalescent COVID-19 samples, and they came from the United States, Italy and Spain. Sources were T cells, B-cell-depleted T cells, or PBMCs; the material itself was cDNA or gDNA.

A case of COVID-19 had been met by exposed participants within 2 weeks before study entry. The CDR3 contains 10 residues. Original data processing: Reference gene primer amplification yielded estimated nucleated cell counts. Measured with immunoSEQ multiplex PCR; TCRdb has only the in-frame clones, and not every one. V, J and clone size are those of that table, while D and trimming were read from the DNA. The sample lists 400,000 to 500,000 clones; about 88% were seen once. This chain links TRBV21-1 with TRBJ2-7; no DNA check was done on the table's D call, TRBD1. TRBV21-1 counts as a pseudogene. This TCR was sampled from a woman younger than 35 who had been exposed to COVID-19. The specimen was PBMCs or T cells enriched from blood (not recorded which). CDR3 residues: CANKTGEQYF. The CDR3 bases are TGTGCCAACAAAACAGGGGAGCAGTACTTC.